The source of this TCR beta chain is a study of T-cell memory formation after mild COVID-19 (dated by TCRdb to the early 2020s). Broadly, across the study: TCR sequence clusters from the two donors were largely donor specific. Two young, previously healthy adult volunteers, one female and one male, were included in the cohort. In a couple of donors, T-cell clones that expanded and contracted after mild COVID-19 were followed by sequencing TCRalpha and TCRbeta repertoires longitudinally.

The sample holds many counts of this clonotype. Its antigen is still unknown. Qualities for individual bases were not recorded, and no much larger clone is one base off. Overall results and qualifications from the work: Clones contracting from day 15 to 85 had balanced CD4/CD8 phenotypes, while a second wave expanding from day 15 to 37 was biased towards CD4+. SARS-CoV-2 specificity of the second-wave clones peaking on day 37 was not confirmed. Contracting CD4+ clones turned up mainly in the CM and EM memory subsets, whereas EMRA was where CD8+ clones were enriched. Some responding clones were found in pre-infection memory, which suggests that pre-existing cross-reactive memory T cells took part in the SARS-CoV-2 response. The study covered only two mild cases, and larger cohorts including severe cases with pre-infection samples were considered necessary.

Ficoll-Paque density gradient centrifugation was the method used to isolate PBMCs. The junction shows trimming of 2 bases on V and 4 bases on J, plus 20 bases between the germline ends. The germline V gene specifies MGHRA as CDR1 and YSYEKL as CDR2. Including cysteine and phenylalanine, the CDR3 has 17 amino acids. The entry retains the CDR3 DNA only, 51 bases that are in frame from base 1. For sequencing, an Illumina NovaSeq 6000 was employed. cDNA libraries for TCRalpha and TCRbeta were prepared by 5'RACE using constant-segment primers, with sample barcodes and unique molecular identifiers added. Trizol reagent was used to extract RNA from every sample. Library amplification was performed in two PCR steps, and a second sample barcode and Illumina TruSeq adapters were introduced in the second step. Sequencing of the libraries was done on an Illumina NovaSeq, producing 2 x 150 bp paired-end reads. Per the original workflow: With migec v1.2.7, reads were demultiplexed and then collapsed into UMI-guided consensus sequences. Using mixcr v2.1.11, UMI consensuses were aligned to TRA and TRB V and J templates and then assembled into clonotypes. Clonotypes were classified as expanded or contracted when called significant by both edgeR and NoisET, with noise models trained on biological replicates. For edgeR calls, a false discovery rate-adjusted p below 0.01 and a log2 fold-change threshold of 1 were applied. PCA with hierarchical clustering of max-normalized trajectories of the 1000 most abundant clonotypes was used as exploratory dynamics analysis. Separately sequenced CD4+ and CD8+ repertoires were used to assign the CD4 or CD8 phenotype of responding clones. Using fastp at Q25 and MiXCR, TCRdb reprocessed the public reads and kept productive beta chains. Under each unique CDR3 protein, matching rows form one entry showing the most common genes and DNA. TCRdb's processing, not the authors', yielded these V and J calls. The sample table contains approximately 190,000 distinct CDR3 sequences; only one count was recorded for around 16% of them. The top ten hold roughly 2.6% of the sample.

This receptor was taken from an adult woman who had mild COVID-19 (a few samples of this study predate the infection). The sample titles of this study are shuffled in the database, so cell type and time point are left out; the donor was told from shared clones. Sequencing was performed on PBMCs or a T cell subset sorted from them (not recorded which). The chain joins TRBV4-1 to TRBJ1-1; the D gene assignment is ambiguous. The CDR3 sequence is CASSQPYETSGVTEAFF. The bases read TGCGCCAGCAGCCAACCATACGAGACCAGCGGGGTCACTGAAGCTTTCTTT.